The present T cell receptor beta chain was sequenced within a study of monozygotic twins with cystic fibrosis. Study in general: With about 15 PCR cycles, barcoded libraries came from about 3.2 micrograms of fragmented DNA.

Only in-frame clones appear in the TCRdb table, and some are missing; sequencing was by immunoSEQ multiplex PCR. The sample carries about 35,000 clones, just over 65% recorded once. The CDR3 has 14 residues. Between the trimmed V and J ends, which lost 5 bases and 0 bases, there was a span of 11 bases. The germline V gene encodes CDR1 SGHNT and CDR2 YYREEE (reference sequence). The chain is built from TRBV5-4 and TRBJ1-1, with D possibly matching TRBD1 (6 bases). The sequenced material came from blood. This clonotype originated in a girl between 5 and 17 years old with cystic fibrosis. The CDR3 region is CASSPDRMNTEAFF. In DNA form, the CDR3 reads TGTGCCAGCAGTCCAGACAGGATGAACACTGAAGCTTTCTTT.